Sequencing of this T cell receptor beta chain was carried out in a study of regulatory T cells in long-lasting Graves disease. This clonotype was observed many times. Trimming shortened V by 1 base and J by 1 base, and 12 bases separated the two germline ends. This CDR3 comprises 15 residues. The germline gives CDR1 SQVTM, CDR2 ANQGSEA. HTBI primers from iRepertoire and Arm-PCR of CDR3 regions yielded the TCR beta libraries. TCRdb reprocessed the multiplex PCR reads with MiXCR, giving one entry per CDR3 protein. The table includes about 540,000 distinct CDR3 sequences, 13% detected once. Time point denoted: newly diagnosed GD, antithyroid drugs for less than 3 months. Generation of the TCR library employed RNA extracted from PBMCs. EDTA tubes were used for drawing around 9 milliliters of peripheral blood. This same sample was also taken into another study, of T cells in Graves' hyperthyroidism and ophthalmopathy.

This receptor was obtained from a man between 25 and 39 years old with Graves disease. This specimen consisted of peripheral blood mononuclear cells (PBMCs), obtained at new diagnosis, from a patient treated with antithyroid drugs. The chain employs TRBV29-1 and TRBJ2-3; D is uncertain. CDR3 residues: CSVEGSGWRTDTQYF. CDR3 sequence (DNA): TGCAGCGTTGAAGGTTCTGGATGGCGCACAGATACGCAGTATTTT.